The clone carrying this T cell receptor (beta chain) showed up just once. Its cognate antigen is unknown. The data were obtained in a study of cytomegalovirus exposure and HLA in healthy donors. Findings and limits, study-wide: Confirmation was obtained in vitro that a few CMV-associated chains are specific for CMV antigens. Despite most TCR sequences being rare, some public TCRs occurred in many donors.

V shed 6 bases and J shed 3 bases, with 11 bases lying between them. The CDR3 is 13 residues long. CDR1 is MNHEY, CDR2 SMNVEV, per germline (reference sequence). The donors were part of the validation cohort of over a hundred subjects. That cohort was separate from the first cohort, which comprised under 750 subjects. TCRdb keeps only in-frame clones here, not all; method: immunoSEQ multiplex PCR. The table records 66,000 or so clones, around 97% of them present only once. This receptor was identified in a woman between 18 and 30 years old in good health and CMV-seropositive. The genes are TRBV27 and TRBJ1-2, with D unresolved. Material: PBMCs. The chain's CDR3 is CASSSPQDYGYTF. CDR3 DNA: TGTGCCAGCAGCTCACCCCAGGACTATGGCTACACCTTC.